This T cell receptor beta chain was recovered during a study of blood T cells in healthy people across ages. This clonotype was counted only a few times. The authors ran a second PCR of about 7 to 12 cycles using a sample-barcoded 5' primer and a J-beta primer mix. TCRdb used MiXCR to reprocess the 5' RACE reads, holding one entry per CDR3 protein. The data show around 780,000 distinct CDR3 sequences, roughly 26% seen once. The CDR3 loop spans 18 amino acids. The V and J ends lost 3 bases and 8 bases, in that order; junction bases with no gene match: 19. Germline V CDR1 and CDR2: MNHNS, SASEGT. These same data were also listed under a study on T cells of mothers and their children.

V is TRBV6-1 and J is TRBJ2-3; 8 bases are a match to TRBD1. The clonotype originates from a boy younger than 18 in good health. Material: blood. The CDR3 DNA follows: TGTGCCAGCAGTGAGTTATTAGGCAGGGACAGGTTTCCTACTACGCAGTATTTT. This encodes CASSELLGRDRFPTTQYF.